This TCR beta chain originates from a study of tumor-infiltrating lymphocytes in primary liver carcinoma. Findings and limits, study-wide: There were only about 7.5-25% of top clones found in all five tumor regions.

Taking about 18-32 mg of unsorted bulk tissue, the authors co-extracted RNA and DNA. Samples came from superior, inferior, lateral poles and tumor centre. With respect to this clonotype: Its antigen remains unidentified.

With around 520 ng total RNA as template and a constant-region primer, TCR beta cDNA was made. Slightly modified ARM-PCR, run as three nested multiplex PCR rounds, produced the TCR beta libraries. TRBV1-TRBV30 forward and Cbeta reverse primers drove the first two roughly 9-cycle rounds. TCRdb re-called the multiplex PCR reads through MiXCR, storing one row per CDR3 protein. The data show under 200,000 distinct CDR3 sequences, about 85% seen once. This CDR3 contains 13 residues. V lost 4 bases to trimming and J lost 8 bases, with 14 bases between them. Germline V gene lookup returns CDR1 SQVTM and CDR2 ANQGSEA.

The rearrangement links TRBV29-1 to TRBJ1-4, with D tentatively TRBD1 (5 bases). The sequenced sample consisted of tumor tissue from primary liver carcinoma. The clonotype comes from a man in his forties with primary liver carcinoma and hepatitis B virus infection. In DNA form, the CDR3 reads TGCAGCGTTGCGATTGTAGAGGGGGAAAAACTGTTTTTT. Protein sequence: CSVAIVEGEKLFF.